What follows are 11 T cell receptor beta chains derived from one specimen sequenced in a study of T cells in Graves' hyperthyroidism and ophthalmopathy. The TCR beta CDR3 regions underwent amplification using RNA transcripts as the source. HTBI primers were the set used in a first-round RT-PCR of the TCR CDR3. One entry per CDR3 protein results from TCRdb running MiXCR on the multiplex PCR reads. The sample includes 85,000 to 110,000 distinct CDR3 sequences, over 45% seen only once; the top ten take 26%. The sequenced sample consisted of blood. These receptors originate from a man aged 35 to 55 with Graves' hyperthyroidism.

In its sample, this clonotype was seen many times. The chain carries TRBV6-1 and TRBJ1-4; D is undetermined. CDR1 and CDR2 (germline): MNHNS, SASEGT. Between the trimmed V and J ends, which lost 7 bases and 4 bases, there was a span of 13 bases. The CDR3 contains 14 residues. CDR3 sequence: CASTIQPSNEKLFF. DNA of the CDR3: TGTGCCAGCACCATACAGCCAAGTAATGAAAAACTGTTTTTT.

This clonotype came up many times. The CDR3, as DNA: TGCAGTTGGGACAAGGAAAACACCGGGGAGCTGTTTTTT. Translating it yields CSWDKENTGELFF. The V gene is TRBV20-1, the J gene TRBJ2-2; D is possibly TRBD1 (6 bases). The germline V gene has CDR1 DFQATT and CDR2 SNEGSKA (reference sequence). The ends were cut back, 8 bases at V and 2 bases at J, with 12 bases in the middle. The CDR3 runs to 13 residues.

The table lists this clonotype with many counts. The chain combines TRBV5-6 with TRBJ2-3; 9 bases align to TRBD2. This CDR3 has 17 residues. Per germline, CDR1 SGHDT and CDR2 YYEEEE. V shed 2 bases and J 1 base; nucleotides not matched to a gene: 8. CDR3 coding DNA: TGTGCCAGCAGCTTTAGCGGGGGCCTGACACGCACAGATACGCAGTATTTT. The encoded protein is CASSFSGGLTRTDTQYF.

The V and J genes are TRBV2 and TRBJ2-1, with D possibly matching TRBD2 (6 bases). There are 14 residues in the CDR3. Trimming took off 6 bases at V and 4 bases at J, with 13 bases between the two ends. CDR1 and CDR2 from the germline V gene are SNHLY and FYNNEI. CDR3 bases: TGTGCCAGCAGAGCCGGGAGTACGTACAATGAGCAGTTCTTC. Translating it yields CASRAGSTYNEQFF.

In its sample, this clonotype was seen many times. V is TRBV9 and J is TRBJ2-3; maybe TRBD1 (6 bases). V lost 2 bases and J 6 bases, leaving 13 bases between the germline ends. In germline, CDR1 is SGDLS, CDR2 YYNGEE. CDR3 length: 14 residues. The CDR3 nucleotides are TGTGCCAGCAGCGTCCAAGACAGGAAGGATACGCAGTATTTT. This sequence encodes CASSVQDRKDTQYF.

This clonotype has a count of ten or more. The V and J genes are TRBV5-4 and TRBJ1-2, with 10 bases lining up with TRBD1. CDR1 SGHNT and CDR2 YYREEE come from the germline V gene (reference sequence). J lost 4 bases, V lost 4 bases, and 4 bases had no gene match. This CDR3 is 14 amino acids long. The CDR3 region has the DNA TGTGCCAGCAGCATAGGACAGGGGGGCTATGGCTACACCTTC. Translated, it gives CASSIGQGGYGYTF.

This clonotype has at least ten counts. This chain uses TRBV15 with TRBJ2-3; 11 positions agree with TRBD2. CDR1 is LNHNV and CDR2 is YYDKDF in the germline V gene (reference sequence). V was clipped by 8 bases and J by 6 bases; unmatched bases: 10. This CDR3 has 15 residues. The CDR3 is CATEDSGRALDTQYF. The CDR3, as DNA: TGTGCCACCGAAGATAGCGGGAGGGCCTTGGATACGCAGTATTTT.

As regards this clonotype: Given a much more abundant clone one base away, this may be a read error. Lacking the conserved final phenylalanine or tryptophan, this CDR3 likely reflects a read error. No DNA is shown, since the ends of the CDR3 on it are uncertain; the CDR3 is the one TCRdb lists. The chain couples TRBV7-9 to TRBJ2-1; TRBD1 is taken as the D call from the table, unchecked against the DNA. Looked up from germline, CDR1 is SEHNR and CDR2 is FQNEAQ (reference sequence). The CDR3 spans 14 amino acids, including both terminal residues. Here the CDR3 reads CASSVKTGFNEQLS.

J is TRBJ2-3 and V is TRBV20-1, with TRBD2 matching over 9 bases. The CDR3 consists of 16 residues. Per germline, CDR1 DFQATT and CDR2 SNEGSKA (reference sequence). V lost 3 bases, J lost 0 bases, and 7 bases stayed unmatched. The CDR3 reads CSARGVSGGSTDTQYF. The CDR3 DNA follows: TGCAGTGCTAGGGGGGTTAGCGGGGGAAGCACAGATACGCAGTATTTT.

This clonotype came up a few times. The genes are TRBV24-1 and TRBJ2-1, with D possibly being TRBD1 or TRBD2 (6 bases each). The CDR3 has 16 amino acids. Per the germline V gene, CDR1 is KGHDR and CDR2 is SFDVKD. Trimming shortened V by 4 bases and J by 10 bases, and 22 bases separated the two germline ends. The CDR3 nucleotides are TGTGCCACCAGTGACCCAACGGGGGCAGGGAGGAGGGAGCAGTTCTTC. Its translation is CATSDPTGAGRREQFF.

This clonotype has ten or more counts. V is TRBV7-2 and J is TRBJ2-4; D is ambiguous. The V end was cut by 2 bases, the J end by 0 bases, with 8 bases between. The CDR3 is 15 residues long. Per germline, CDR1 SGHTA and CDR2 FQGNSA. The CDR3 coding sequence is TGTGCCAGCAGCTTAAACTCCTTAGCCAAAAACATTCAGTACTTC. Its translation is CASSLNSLAKNIQYF.